One and the same sample provided the 2 T cell receptor beta chains below, sequenced in a study of blood T cells in healthy people across ages. A J-beta primer mix and a sample-barcoded 5' primer were used in a second PCR of about 7 to 11 cycles. TCRdb reanalysed the 5' RACE reads using MiXCR and keeps one entry per CDR3 protein. This sample has 1,500,000 or so distinct CDR3 sequences; roughly 60% occur once, and the top ten carry about 6.3%. Sequencing used blood. These receptors came from a man younger than 35 in good health.

The V and J genes are TRBV6-1 and TRBJ2-1, with D perhaps matching TRBD1 (6 bases). The CDR3 is made up of 15 amino acids. Germline V gives CDR1 MNHNS, CDR2 SASEGT. The V and J ends lost 6 bases and 7 bases respectively, with 19 bases between them. The CDR3 reads CASRFRDTWGNEQFF. The CDR3 DNA sequence: TGTGCCAGCAGGTTCCGGGACACATGGGGAAATGAGCAGTTCTTC.

The chain has TRBV12-3 or TRBV12-4 and TRBJ2-3; 11 bases are shared with TRBD2. The CDR3 totals 17 residues. Losses at the gene ends were 6 bases for V and 1 base for J; bases not matched to a gene: 9. DNA of the CDR3: TGTGCCAGCAGGCCAATTCTAGCGGGAGGCCGCACAGATACGCAGTATTTT. Amino acids: CASRPILAGGRTDTQYF.